Sequencing of this T cell receptor (beta chain) was carried out in a study of T cells in Graves' hyperthyroidism and ophthalmopathy. Study summary: Peripheral blood was taken when the disease was first diagnosed, before any treatment began.

Using RNA transcripts as the source, TCR beta CDR3 regions were amplified. With the HTBI primer set, the TCR CDR3 went through a first round of RT-PCR. TCRdb passed the multiplex PCR reads through MiXCR, listing each CDR3 protein once. The data contain some 300,000 distinct CDR3 sequences, about 14% of them singletons. This CDR3 comprises 17 residues. Germline V CDR1 and CDR2: MNHEY, SVGEGT. Trimming cost V 6 bases and J 3 bases, with 21 bases left between them. Specimen: blood. The rearrangement uses TRBV6-2 or TRBV6-3 and TRBJ2-1, with a weak D call TRBD2 (6 bases). The receptor comes from a woman in her twenties or thirties with Graves' hyperthyroidism that later progressed to Graves' ophthalmopathy. CDR3 protein: CASSSPVGGRSYNEQFF. The CDR3 nucleotides read TGTGCCAGCAGCTCGCCGGTGGGGGGTCGGAGCTACAATGAGCAGTTCTTC.